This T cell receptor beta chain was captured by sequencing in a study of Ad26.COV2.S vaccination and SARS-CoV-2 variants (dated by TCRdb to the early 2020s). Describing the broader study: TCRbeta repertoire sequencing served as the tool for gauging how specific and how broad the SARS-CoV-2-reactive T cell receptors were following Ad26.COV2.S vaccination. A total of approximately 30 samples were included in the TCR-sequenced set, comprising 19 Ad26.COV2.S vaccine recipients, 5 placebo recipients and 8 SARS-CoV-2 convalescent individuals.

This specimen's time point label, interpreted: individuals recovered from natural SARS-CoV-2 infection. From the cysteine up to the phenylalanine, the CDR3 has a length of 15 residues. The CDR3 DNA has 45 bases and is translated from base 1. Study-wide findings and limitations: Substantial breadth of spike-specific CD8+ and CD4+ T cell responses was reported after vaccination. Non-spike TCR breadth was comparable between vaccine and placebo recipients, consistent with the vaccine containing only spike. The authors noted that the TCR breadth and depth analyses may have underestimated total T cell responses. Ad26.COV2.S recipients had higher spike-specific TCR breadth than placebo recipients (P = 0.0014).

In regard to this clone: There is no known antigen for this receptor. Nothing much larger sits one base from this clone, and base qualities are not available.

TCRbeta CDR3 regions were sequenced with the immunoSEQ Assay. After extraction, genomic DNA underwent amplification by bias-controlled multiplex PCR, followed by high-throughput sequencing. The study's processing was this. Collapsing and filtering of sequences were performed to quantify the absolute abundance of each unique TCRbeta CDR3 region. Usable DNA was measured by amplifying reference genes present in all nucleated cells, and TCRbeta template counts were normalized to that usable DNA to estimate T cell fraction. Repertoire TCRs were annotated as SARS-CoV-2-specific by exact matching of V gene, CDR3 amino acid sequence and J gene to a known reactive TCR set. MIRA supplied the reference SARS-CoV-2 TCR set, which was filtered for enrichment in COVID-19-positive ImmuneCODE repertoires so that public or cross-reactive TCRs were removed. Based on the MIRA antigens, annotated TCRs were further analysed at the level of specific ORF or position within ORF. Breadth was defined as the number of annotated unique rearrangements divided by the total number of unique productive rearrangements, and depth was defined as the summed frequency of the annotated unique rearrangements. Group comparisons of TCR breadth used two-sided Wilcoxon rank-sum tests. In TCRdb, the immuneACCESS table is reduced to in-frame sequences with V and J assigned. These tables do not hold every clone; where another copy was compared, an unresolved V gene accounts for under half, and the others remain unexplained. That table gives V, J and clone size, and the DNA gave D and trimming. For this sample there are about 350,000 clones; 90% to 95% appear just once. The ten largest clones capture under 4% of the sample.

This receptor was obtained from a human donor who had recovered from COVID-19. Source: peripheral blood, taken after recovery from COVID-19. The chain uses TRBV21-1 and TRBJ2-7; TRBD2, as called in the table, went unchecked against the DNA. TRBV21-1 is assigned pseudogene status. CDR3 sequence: CASSKSGGGAYEQYF. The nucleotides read TGTGCCAGCAGCAAATCCGGCGGGGGTGCCTACGAGCAGTACTTC.